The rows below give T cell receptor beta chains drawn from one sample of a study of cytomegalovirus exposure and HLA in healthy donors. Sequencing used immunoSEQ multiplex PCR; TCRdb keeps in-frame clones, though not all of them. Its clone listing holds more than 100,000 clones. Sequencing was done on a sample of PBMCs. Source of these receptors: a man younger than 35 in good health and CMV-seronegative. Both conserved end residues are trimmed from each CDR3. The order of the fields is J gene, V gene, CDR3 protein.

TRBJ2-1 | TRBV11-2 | ASSPGGRQF
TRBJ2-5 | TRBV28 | ASSFLVLGRGTKEQY
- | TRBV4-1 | ASSQERRDEQY
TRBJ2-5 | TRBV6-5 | ASSSQEAQY
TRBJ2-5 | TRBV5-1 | ASSLRQMGETQY
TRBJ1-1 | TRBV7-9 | ASSLAGGVNTEAF
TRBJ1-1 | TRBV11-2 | ASSFSRRAF
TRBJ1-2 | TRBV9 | ASSVDNNYGYT
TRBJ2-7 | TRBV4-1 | ASSHPGDAYEQY
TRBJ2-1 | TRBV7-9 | ASSFSYNEQF
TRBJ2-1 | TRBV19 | ASSIASLYEQF
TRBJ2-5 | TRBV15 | ATSWGRTQY
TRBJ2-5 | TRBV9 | ASNPAAGGGETQY
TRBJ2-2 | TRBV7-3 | ASSLDRGARVTGELF
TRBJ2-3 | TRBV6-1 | ASSEVRDRGRTDTQY
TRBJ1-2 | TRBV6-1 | ASSESEIYYGYT
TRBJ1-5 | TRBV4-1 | ASSPPGSDQPQH
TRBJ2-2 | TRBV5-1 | ASSLLVAGELF
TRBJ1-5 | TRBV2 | ASSEEGQGRRSQH
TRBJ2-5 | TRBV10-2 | ASSATGLTETQY
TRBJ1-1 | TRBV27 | ASRGYENTEAF
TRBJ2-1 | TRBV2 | ASAPEGAYNEQF
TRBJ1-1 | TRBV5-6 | ASSLKTGGLLNTEAF
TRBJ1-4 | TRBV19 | ASSPTGADEKLF
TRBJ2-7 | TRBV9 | ASSIASSPYEQY
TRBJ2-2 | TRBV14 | ASSQDPGDRLYTGELF
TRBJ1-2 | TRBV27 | ASSLKGHGLYGYT
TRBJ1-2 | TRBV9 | ASSGWTGSNYGYT
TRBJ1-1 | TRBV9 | ASSVGVQGNTEAF
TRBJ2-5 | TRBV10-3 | AISVRDGETQY
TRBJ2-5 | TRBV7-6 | ASSVWGEEDQY
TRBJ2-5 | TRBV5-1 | ASSPGDREETQY
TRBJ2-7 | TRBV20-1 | SASERDEQY
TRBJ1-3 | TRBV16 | ASSLRQGLSGNTIY
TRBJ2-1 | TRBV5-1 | ASSSLAGEDEQF
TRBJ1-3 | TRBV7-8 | ASSLGAGGKDTIY
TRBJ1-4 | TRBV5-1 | ASSLGGNEKLF
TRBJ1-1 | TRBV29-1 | SVGDRGGAF
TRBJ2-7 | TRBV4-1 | ASSQAGLLGEQY
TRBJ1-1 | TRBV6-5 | ASSYFMSGGNTEAF
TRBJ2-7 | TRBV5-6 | ASSLGLAGGFYEQY
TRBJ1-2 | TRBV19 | ASSIAAGANYGYT
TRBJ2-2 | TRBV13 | ASSSGTSNTGELF
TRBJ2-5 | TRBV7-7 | ASSLSQGETQY
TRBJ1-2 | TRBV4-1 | ASSQPTRTYGYT
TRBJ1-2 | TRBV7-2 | ASIPRGLFYGYT
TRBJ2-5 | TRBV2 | ASSEVFQTQY
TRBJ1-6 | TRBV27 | ASSSQFFNSPLH
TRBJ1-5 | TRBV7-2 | ASSGEPNQPQH
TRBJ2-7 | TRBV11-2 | ASAGAGLYEQY
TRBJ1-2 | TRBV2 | ASRGQGGINYGYT
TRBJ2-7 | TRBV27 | ASSPGGWSSYEQY
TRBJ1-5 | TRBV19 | ASSTGNQPQH
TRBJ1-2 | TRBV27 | ASTGLTGTGFSYGYT
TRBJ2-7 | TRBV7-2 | ASSPGGPRAEQY
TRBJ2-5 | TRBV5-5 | ASSLGGGYQETQY
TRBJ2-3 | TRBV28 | ASSSPGLAGEADTQY
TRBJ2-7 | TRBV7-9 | ASSADRGLHEQY